This is a list of T cell receptor beta chains from one sample in a study of tumor-infiltrating lymphocytes in localized non-small cell lung cancer. Generated by immunoSEQ multiplex PCR, the TCRdb table keeps only in-frame clones and is missing some. The sample comprises about 15,000 clones, under 80% of which are singletons, and roughly 4% rests with the top ten. Sequences were obtained from lung tumor tissue. The receptors were sampled from a human donor with non-small cell lung cancer. Each CDR3 is given with its conserved first and last residue. The order of the fields is CDR3 DNA, CDR3 protein, J gene, V gene, clone size, D gene. D genes are given only for firm matches. A row's size may be missing; if present it is once, few, many or a size class.

TGTGCCAGCAGCCTACGTTCGGGGACAGTCAATTCACCCCTCCACTTT,CASSLRSGTVNSPLHF,TRBJ1-6,TRBV27,.,TRBD1
TGTGCCAGCAGTCAATCACTGATAGGGAGGGGGGAGCTGTTTTTT,CASSQSLIGRGELFF,TRBJ2-2,TRBV6-5,.,.
TGTGCCAGCAGCTTAGGGACCGACAGACGAGCCTACGAGCAGTACTTC,CASSLGTDRRAYEQYF,TRBJ2-7,TRBV13,.,.
TGTGCCAGCAGCTTTTCACGGGAAAATTCACCCCTCCACTTT,CASSFSRENSPLHF,TRBJ1-6,TRBV13,.,.
TGCGCCAGCAGTGAATTGACAGGCCCCTACAATGAGCAGTTCTTC,CASSELTGPYNEQFF,TRBJ2-1,TRBV10-1,.,.
TGTGCCAGCAGTGAAATAGCGGGCCCTTACAATGAGCAGTTCTTC,CASSEIAGPYNEQFF,TRBJ2-1,TRBV6-1,.,TRBD2
TGTGCCAGCAAACCAGGATTTTCTAACTATGGCTACACCTTC,CASKPGFSNYGYTF,TRBJ1-2,TRBV11-1,.,.
TGTGCCAGCGCACCGCAGGGGGCGATGGGCGAGCAGTACTTC,CASAPQGAMGEQYF,TRBJ2-7,TRBV28,.,TRBD1
TGTGCCAGCTCACCCTTCTCGGACCAAGAGACCCAGTACTTC,CASSPFSDQETQYF,TRBJ2-5,TRBV18,.,.
TGCGCCAGCAGCTTGGATGGGGACCCAAATCAGCCCCAGCATTTT,CASSLDGDPNQPQHF,TRBJ1-5,TRBV5-1,.,.
TGTGCCAGTAGTATGGACAGGGACCAGCCCCAGCATTTT,CASSMDRDQPQHF,TRBJ1-5,TRBV19,medium-sized,TRBD1
TGTGCCAGCAGTATACGACAGGCAAATCAGCCCCAGCATTTT,CASSIRQANQPQHF,TRBJ1-5,TRBV28,medium-sized,.
TGTGCCAGCAGCTTTGGGGCAGGGAAGGCTGAAGCTTTCTTT,CASSFGAGKAEAFF,TRBJ1-1,TRBV7-2,.,.
TGTGCCAGCTCACCACTCGGGACAGGGACCTACGAGCAGTACTTC,CASSPLGTGTYEQYF,TRBJ2-7,TRBV18,.,TRBD1
TGTGCCTGGAGTTTGGGGGGAGGACAGCCCCAGCATTTT,CAWSLGGGQPQHF,TRBJ1-5,TRBV30,.,.
TGCGCCAGCAGCCCCGCCGGACAACACTACGAGCAGTACTTC,CASSPAGQHYEQYF,TRBJ2-7,TRBV5-1,.,.
TGTGCCAGCAGCCGGGGGAGGACGGGGCTGGGGGAGCTGTTTTTT,CASSRGRTGLGELFF,TRBJ2-2,TRBV7-9,once,.
TGTGCCAGCAGCCGTAGGTTCGAGGGTATGAGCAATCAGCCCCAGCATTTT,CASSRRFEGMSNQPQHF,TRBJ1-5,TRBV5-5,few,.
TGTGCCAGCACCCCCTCGCGAGAAAAACTGTTTTTT,CASTPSREKLFF,TRBJ1-4,TRBV28,.,.
TGTGCCAGCAGTCCCGGGACTAGCGGGAGGGCCCCAGATACGCAGTATTTT,CASSPGTSGRAPDTQYF,TRBJ2-3,TRBV7-9,.,TRBD2
TGTGCCAGCACCAGGACAGGGGATTACGAGCAGTACTTC,CASTRTGDYEQYF,TRBJ2-7,TRBV27,.,TRBD1
TGTGCCAGTAGTATACTCGGGGATAGCTCCTACAATGAGCAGTTCTTC,CASSILGDSSYNEQFF,TRBJ2-1,TRBV19,.,.
TGTGCCAGCAGCGCCGGGGCCACTGGAGACTATGGCTACACCTTC,CASSAGATGDYGYTF,TRBJ1-2,TRBV9,.,.
TGTGCCAGCAGCCCCAGCGGGTACACCGGGGAGCTGTTTTTT,CASSPSGYTGELFF,TRBJ2-2,TRBV11-2,.,.
TGTGCCAGCAGCGACAGGGGGCAAGGTGATGAGCAGTTCTTC,CASSDRGQGDEQFF,TRBJ2-1,TRBV5-4,.,TRBD1
TGTGCCAGCAGCTTAGCCCGTGGACAGGGGTACGAGCAGTACTTC,CASSLARGQGYEQYF,TRBJ2-7,TRBV7-2,.,TRBD1
TGTGCCAGCAGCTTCGGCGCGGGGAGCACAGATACGCAGTATTTT,CASSFGAGSTDTQYF,TRBJ2-3,TRBV7-9,.,.
TGCGCCAGCAGCGAGGGGGGGGCTGGGGCCAACGTCCTGACTTTC,CASSEGGAGANVLTF,TRBJ2-6,TRBV5-1,.,.
TGTGCCAGCAGCTTGGGCAGGGGGCACTACAATGAGCAGTTCTTC,CASSLGRGHYNEQFF,TRBJ2-1,TRBV7-2,.,TRBD1
TGTGCCAGCAGCGCCCCGCCGTTCACGGGACCCAGCTCTGGGGCCAACGTCCTGACTTTC,CASSAPPFTGPSSGANVLTF,TRBJ2-6,TRBV9,.,.
TGTGCCAGCAGCTTAGGGAGGACTAGCGGGATTACCGGGGAGCTGTTTTTT,CASSLGRTSGITGELFF,TRBJ2-2,TRBV11-2,.,TRBD2
TGTGCCAGCAGCCCCCTCCCAGCAGTAAGCACAGATACGCAGTATTTT,CASSPLPAVSTDTQYF,TRBJ2-3,TRBV27,.,.